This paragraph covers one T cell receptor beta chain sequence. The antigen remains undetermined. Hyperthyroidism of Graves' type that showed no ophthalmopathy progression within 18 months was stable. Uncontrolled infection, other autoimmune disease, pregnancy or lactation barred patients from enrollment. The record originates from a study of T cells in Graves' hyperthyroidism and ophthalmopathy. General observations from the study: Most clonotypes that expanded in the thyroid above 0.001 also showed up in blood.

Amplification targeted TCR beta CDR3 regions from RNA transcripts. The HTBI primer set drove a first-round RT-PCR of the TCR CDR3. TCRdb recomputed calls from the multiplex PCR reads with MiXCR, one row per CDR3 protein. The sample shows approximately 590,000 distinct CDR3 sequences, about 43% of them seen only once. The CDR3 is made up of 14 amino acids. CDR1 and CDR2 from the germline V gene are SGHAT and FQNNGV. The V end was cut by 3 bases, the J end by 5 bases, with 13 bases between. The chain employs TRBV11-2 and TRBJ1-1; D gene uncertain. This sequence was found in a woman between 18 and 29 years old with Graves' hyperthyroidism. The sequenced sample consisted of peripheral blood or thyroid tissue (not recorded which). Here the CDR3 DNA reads TGTGCCAGCAGCTTGAGTGGGCTCGGGACTGAAGCTTTCTTT. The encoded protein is CASSLSGLGTEAFF.